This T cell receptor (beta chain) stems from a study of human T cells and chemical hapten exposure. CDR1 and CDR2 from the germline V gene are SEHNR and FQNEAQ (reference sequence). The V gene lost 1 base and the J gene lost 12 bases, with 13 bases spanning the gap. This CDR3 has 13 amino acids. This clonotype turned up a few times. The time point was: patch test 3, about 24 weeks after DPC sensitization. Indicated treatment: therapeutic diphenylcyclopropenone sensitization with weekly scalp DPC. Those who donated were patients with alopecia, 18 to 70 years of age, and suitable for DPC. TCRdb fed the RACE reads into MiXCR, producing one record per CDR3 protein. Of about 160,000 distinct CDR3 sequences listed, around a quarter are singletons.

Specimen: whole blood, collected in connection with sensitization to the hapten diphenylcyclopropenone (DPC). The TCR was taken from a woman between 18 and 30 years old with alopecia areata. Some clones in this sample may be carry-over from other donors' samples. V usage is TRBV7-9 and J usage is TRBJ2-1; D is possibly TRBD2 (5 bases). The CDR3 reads CASSLEDWFWQFF. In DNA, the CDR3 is TGTGCCAGCAGCTTAGAGGACTGGTTTTGGCAGTTCTTC.